This TCR beta chain emerged from a study of control samples from healthy donors and cancer patients. Method: immunoSEQ multiplex PCR; TCRdb's copy keeps in-frame clones and lacks some. The sample has around 180,000 clones; around 90% are singletons. There are 12 residues in the CDR3. Trimming removed 4 bases from V and 8 bases from J, with 9 bases in between. Germline V gene data show CDR1 as LNHDA and CDR2 as SQIVND (reference sequence). The J gene is TRBJ1-3, the V gene TRBV19; D uncertain. The sample taken for sequencing was blood. This clonotype was sampled from a woman in her 40s in good health. The CDR3 nucleotides read TGTGCCAGTAGTACCCAGGATTACACCATATATTTT. Translating gives CASSTQDYTIYF.